This T cell receptor (beta chain) originates from a study of identical twins. General study points: Cross-sectional statistical analysis was relied on for the conclusions, without the same donors being followed.

From the 5' RACE reads, TCRdb called clonotypes with MiXCR, one entry per CDR3 protein. The table shows approximately 530,000 distinct CDR3 sequences, with around 20% occurring only once. In its sample, this clonotype was seen a few times. Antigen unknown. Germline loops: CDR1 SGDLS, CDR2 YYNGEE. CDR3 length: 14 amino acids. With 2 bases removed from V and 3 bases from J, the gap between germline ends came to 8 bases. This sample was also put to use in a study of yellow fever vaccine responses in identical twins.

Specimen: CD4+ T cells sorted from blood. The rearrangement links TRBV9 to TRBJ2-2; TRBD1 is a possible D gene (6 bases). This TCR was recovered from a woman between 18 and 30 years old in good health. CDR3 in amino acids: CASSVGTHTGELFF. The CDR3, as DNA: TGTGCCAGCAGCGTGGGGACACACACCGGGGAGCTGTTTTTT.